The 30 T cell receptor beta chains listed next were all sequenced from one sample in a study of blood T cells in healthy people across ages. Primed by a sample-barcoded 5' primer and a J-beta primer mix, a second PCR proceeded for roughly 6 to 12 cycles. TCRdb reprocessed the 5' RACE reads with MiXCR, giving one entry per CDR3 protein. The sample has around 500,000 distinct CDR3 sequences; about 27% are singletons. A further study also used this sample, focusing on T cells of mothers and their children.

Material for sequencing was blood. Receptors originate from a boy younger than 10 in good health.

V usage is TRBV6-2 or TRBV6-3 and J usage is TRBJ2-5; TRBD1 or TRBD2 may be the D gene (5 bases each). Gene TRBJ2-7 matches the end of the DNA better, so the J call may be wrong. Germline CDR1 MNHEY, CDR2 SVGEGT. The CDR3 extends over 12 amino acids. CDR3 bases: TGTGCCAGCGAGGGGAAAGCCTACGAGCAGTACTTC. Protein: CASEGKAYEQYF.

The CDR3 region is CATSDSRDPRDEQFF. The CDR3 DNA reads as TGTGCCACCAGTGATTCCCGGGACCCTAGGGATGAGCAGTTCTTC. The chain combines TRBV24-1 with TRBJ2-5; D may correspond to TRBD1 or TRBD2 (5 bases each). The end of the DNA aligns better with TRBJ2-1, so the J call may be wrong. Germline assignment: CDR1 KGHDR and CDR2 SFDVKD. The CDR3 extends over 15 amino acids.

The chain couples TRBV4-3 to TRBJ2-1; perhaps TRBD1 as D (6 bases). The CDR3 runs 16 residues. V gave up 0 bases and J gave up 3 bases, with 12 bases separating them. Germline assignment: CDR1 LGHNA and CDR2 YSLEER. The CDR3 coding sequence is TGCGCCAGCAGCCAAGATGGGGCAGGGGTCTACAATGAGCAGTTCTTC. This translates into CASSQDGAGVYNEQFF.

The V and J genes are TRBV7-3 and TRBJ1-2; D is uncertain. The CDR3 totals 16 residues. V gave up 7 bases and J gave up 8 bases, with 26 bases separating them. CDR1 and CDR2 from the germline V gene are SGHTA and FQGTGA. The CDR3: CASTSWGGTPSEGYTF. The CDR3 coding sequence is TGTGCCAGCACTTCGTGGGGAGGAACTCCCTCGGAGGGCTACACCTTC.

The rearrangement joins TRBV6-2 or TRBV6-3 to TRBJ2-3; tentatively, D is TRBD1 (6 bases). The tail of the sequence fits TRBJ1-5 better, so the J call may be wrong. This CDR3 is built from 12 residues. CDR1 and CDR2 from the germline V gene are MNHEY and SVGEGT. CDR3 in amino acids: CASRGGYQPQHF. The CDR3 coding sequence is TGTGCCAGCAGAGGGGGGTATCAGCCCCAGCATTTT.

The chain uses TRBV20-1 and TRBJ2-5, with 11 bases aligning to TRBD2. Germline values: CDR1 DFQATT, CDR2 SNEGSKA (reference sequence). V was pared by 6 bases and J by 2 bases, with 5 bases of the junction left unmatched. The CDR3 totals 14 residues. Here the CDR3 reads CSARLAGRQETQYF. CDR3 sequence (DNA): TGCAGTGCAAGACTAGCGGGGAGACAAGAGACCCAGTACTTC.

This clonotype appeared a few times. CDR3 protein: CASSLVGVSVRNSPLHF. CDR3 coding DNA: TGTGCCAGCAGCTTAGTAGGGGTCTCTGTACGGAATTCACCCCTCCACTTT. This chain uses TRBV7-8 with TRBJ1-6; possible D gene TRBD1, 5 bases. The CDR3 covers 17 residues. Germline lookup yields CDR1 SGHVS and CDR2 FQNEAQ. V dropped 1 base and J dropped 7 bases, with 17 bases sitting between them. The entire variable domain, with the rest obtained from reference TRBV7-8 and TRBJ1-6, is as follows: GAGVSQSPRYKVAKRGQDVALRCDPISGHVSLFWYQQALGQGPEFLTYFQNEAQLDKSGLPSDRFFAERPEGSVSTLKIQRTQQEDSAVYLCASSLVGVSVRNSPLHFGNGTRLTVT.

The V gene is TRBV7-2, the J gene TRBJ2-1; TRBD1 is a possible D gene (5 bases). Trimming stripped 3 bases from V and 0 bases from J, with 15 bases between. The CDR3 runs 17 residues. Germline lookup yields CDR1 SGHTA and CDR2 FQGNSA. CDR3 DNA: TGTGCCAGCAGCTTCCCTTCGACAGCCAACTCCTACAATGAGCAGTTCTTC. Its translation: CASSFPSTANSYNEQFF.

The chain uses TRBV9 and TRBJ1-6; no clear D gene. Per the germline V gene, CDR1 is SGDLS and CDR2 is YYNGEE. The CDR3 has 15 amino acids. Trimming pared 0 bases from V and 7 bases from J, leaving 11 bases between. The CDR3 nucleotides read TGTGCCAGCAGCGTAGGCGGGTTCAGGAATTCACCCCTCCACTTT. This codes for CASSVGGFRNSPLHF.

This clonotype was seen only a few times. J is TRBJ1-6 and V is TRBV5-1, with TRBD1 as a possible D gene (5 bases). The germline V gene has CDR1 SGHRS and CDR2 YFSETQ. The V gene lost 3 bases and the J gene lost 12 bases, with 16 bases spanning the gap. The CDR3 loop spans 14 amino acids. The CDR3, as DNA: TGCGCCAGCAGCTACGAGGGGACCCGGGAACCCCTCCACTTT. Amino acids: CASSYEGTREPLHF.

This rearrangement joins TRBV3-1 to TRBJ1-2, with 7 bases that match TRBD1. The CDR3 sequence is 15 residues long. The V gene's germline CDR1 is LGHDT and CDR2 YNNKEL (reference sequence). The V and J ends lost 3 bases and 11 bases, in that order; junction bases with no gene match: 15. The CDR3 DNA is TGTGCCAGCAGCCATTTTGACAGGGCCATTCTCGGGTACACCTTC. It is translated as CASSHFDRAILGYTF.

This clonotype has only one observation. The rearrangement joins TRBV9 to TRBJ1-6, with a tentative D call TRBD1 (5 bases). This CDR3 has 14 residues. CDR1 and CDR2 (germline): SGDLS, YYNGEE. Trimming took 2 bases from V and 10 from J, leaving 13 bases between them. CDR3 bases: TGTGCCAGCAGCGTGAGGGACTTTTCCTCACCCCTCCACTTT. Translated, it gives CASSVRDFSSPLHF.

This clonotype was seen repeatedly, ten times or more. The CDR3 loop is CASSLAGGGISYNEQFF. DNA for the CDR3: TGTGCCAGCAGCTTGGCCGGCGGCGGGATTTCCTACAATGAGCAGTTCTTC. The rearrangement links TRBV5-5 to TRBJ2-1; a possible D gene is TRBD2 (6 bases). In germline, CDR1 is SGHKS, CDR2 YYEKEE (reference sequence). This CDR3 contains 17 residues. The V end lost 0 bases, the J end lost 1 base, and 14 bases lay between the germline ends.

This clonotype was seen only a few times. J is TRBJ1-2 and V is TRBV12-3 or TRBV12-4, with 7 bases aligning to TRBD1. V shed 7 bases and J 7 bases; nucleotides not matched to a gene: 6. CDR3 length: 12 residues. CDR3 in DNA: TGTGCCAGCACTTACCCAGGGGGTGGCTACACCTTC. Translated: CASTYPGGGYTF.

The V call is TRBV29-1, the J call TRBJ2-2; 8 nucleotides match TRBD1. This CDR3 has 13 residues. Germline V gene lookup returns CDR1 SQVTM and CDR2 ANQGSEA. The J segment lost 1 base and the V segment lost 7 bases, leaving 2 bases of the junction unmatched. CDR3 residues: CSGGTGNTGELFF. The CDR3 DNA reads TGCAGCGGAGGGACAGGGAACACCGGGGAGCTGTTTTTT.

This clonotype has more than one count but fewer than ten. The V and J genes are TRBV3-1 and TRBJ2-7; 11 bases match TRBD1. This CDR3 is built from 14 residues. CDR1 and CDR2 from the germline V gene are LGHDT and YNNKEL (reference sequence). Trimming took 3 bases from V and 7 from J; bases not matched to a gene: 5. As DNA, the CDR3 is TGTGCCAGCAGCCATCACGGGACAGGGGGAGAGCAGTACTTC. Encoded protein: CASSHHGTGGEQYF.

The chain uses TRBV20-1 and TRBJ2-2, with D perhaps matching TRBD1 or TRBD2 (5 bases each). V dropped 1 base and J dropped 3 bases, with 9 bases sitting between them. Per the germline V gene, CDR1 is DFQATT and CDR2 is SNEGSKA (reference sequence). The CDR3 is made up of 14 amino acids. The CDR3 nucleotides read TGCAGTGCTAGAGGAGGGGTGGACACCGGGGAGCTGTTTTTT. Translated: CSARGGVDTGELFF.

The chain combines TRBV19 with TRBJ1-1, with D uncertain. This CDR3 has 13 amino acids. V lost 6 bases, J lost 3 bases, and 11 bases lay in between. Germline V CDR1 and CDR2: LNHDA, SQIVND (reference sequence). The CDR3 spells CASRLFGHTEAFF. CDR3 bases: TGTGCCAGTAGGTTGTTTGGGCACACTGAAGCTTTCTTT.

V gene TRBV4-3 combines with J gene TRBJ2-1, with D perhaps matching TRBD1 or TRBD2 (6 bases each). Matching the DNA end better, TRBJ2-7 makes the J call doubtful. CDR1 and CDR2 (germline): LGHNA, YSLEER. CDR3 length equals 15 residues. The CDR3: CASSLGGSGPYEQYF. CDR3 DNA: TGCGCCAGCAGCCTGGGGGGCTCCGGGCCCTACGAGCAGTACTTC.

In this sample, this clonotype turned up a few times. The V and J genes are TRBV5-1 and TRBJ1-3, with D tentatively TRBD1 (6 bases). The CDR3 runs 16 residues. Germline V lookup: CDR1 SGHRS, CDR2 YFSETQ. Trimming stripped 4 bases from V and 4 bases from J, with 18 bases between. CDR3 DNA sequence: TGCGCCAGCAGCCAGGACAGCCCCCGTCCGGGAAACACCATATATTTT. Its protein is CASSQDSPRPGNTIYF.

This clonotype has a handful of counts. The rearrangement joins TRBV7-9 to TRBJ2-5; D is unresolved. From germline, CDR1 is SEHNR and CDR2 FQNEAQ (reference sequence). The CDR3 contains 16 residues. V shed 3 bases and J shed 1 base, with 15 bases lying between them. CDR3 in DNA: TGTGCCAGCAGCTTGTCACTTGAGCGCTTCCAAGAGACCCAGTACTTC. It yields the protein CASSLSLERFQETQYF.

The CDR3 protein is CASSQDPGETGELFF. CDR3 nucleotides: TGCGCCAGCAGCCAAGATCCCGGGGAGACCGGGGAGCTGTTTTTT. The chain employs TRBV4-3 and TRBJ2-2, with D tentatively TRBD2 (5 bases). V lost 0 bases to trimming and J lost 5 bases, with 10 bases between them. Germline values: CDR1 LGHNA, CDR2 YSLEER. The CDR3 is 15 amino acids.

This clonotype was recorded a few times. The J gene is TRBJ2-5, the V gene TRBV29-1; TRBD2 is a possible D gene (6 bases). Near its end, the DNA agrees better with TRBJ2-7, so the J call may be wrong. The CDR3 totals 14 residues. The germline V gene has CDR1 SQVTM and CDR2 ANQGSEA. CDR3 bases: TGCAGCGTTGCGGGGGTAACTGCCTCCTACGAGCAGTACTTC. This sequence encodes CSVAGVTASYEQYF.

The CDR3 sequence: CSVVFGGYTEAFF. The DNA of the CDR3 is TGCAGCGTTGTGTTCGGTGGGTACACTGAAGCTTTCTTT. This sequence joins TRBV29-1 and TRBJ1-1; D is uncertain. The germline V gene encodes CDR1 SQVTM and CDR2 ANQGSEA. V lost 4 bases, J lost 3 bases, and 12 bases lay in between. The CDR3 totals 13 residues.

In this sample, this clonotype turned up a few times. The V gene is TRBV29-1, the J gene TRBJ2-7; D is unresolved. The length of the CDR3 is 11 residues. Germline V gene sequence: CDR1 SQVTM, CDR2 ANQGSEA. Trimming took off 8 bases at V and 6 bases at J, with 14 bases between the two ends. The CDR3 protein is CSPLINGEQYF. CDR3 bases: TGCAGCCCGCTCATTAATGGCGAGCAGTACTTC.

This clonotype was counted between two and nine times. The rearrangement links TRBV29-1 to TRBJ2-7, with TRBD2 identical over 7 bases. The CDR3 is 12 residues long. CDR1 is SQVTM and CDR2 is ANQGSEA in the germline V gene. Losses at the gene ends were 5 bases for V and 2 bases for J; bases not matched to a gene: 3. In DNA form, the CDR3 reads TGCAGCGTTCTAAGCGGGACCTACGAGCAGTACTTC. Protein sequence: CSVLSGTYEQYF.

CDR3 protein: CASSSLRPGTELWVRGSYEQYF. DNA of the CDR3: TGTGCCAGCAGCTCCCTACGTCCCGGGACAGAATTGTGGGTGAGGGGCTCCTACGAGCAGTACTTC. The chain recombines TRBV11-1 with TRBJ2-7; 7 nucleotides align to TRBD1. V was clipped by 4 bases and J by 0 bases; unmatched bases: 27. The CDR3 contains 22 residues. Germline loops: CDR1 SGHAT, CDR2 FQDESV (reference sequence).

This clonotype was seen more than once but under ten times. The chain couples TRBV3-1 to TRBJ2-1, with 8 bases that match TRBD2. V trimming: 0 bases; J trimming: 10 bases; junction bases outside the gene matches: 14. The CDR3 has 17 amino acids. Germline CDR1 and CDR2: LGHDT and YNNKEL (reference sequence). Here the CDR3 DNA reads TGTGCCAGCAGCCAAGAGAGAAGTAGCGGGGCCAGTGGGGAGCAGTTCTTC. Translating gives CASSQERSSGASGEQFF.

This clonotype has just a few counts. The chain links TRBV5-1 to TRBJ2-2; no firm D call. The CDR3 consists of 15 residues. Trimming cost V 3 bases and J 5 bases, with 14 bases left between them. Germline CDR1 is SGHRS and CDR2 is YFSETQ. CDR3 nucleotides: TGCGCCAGCAGCTCCCCGGGTCGCCGTACCGGGGAGCTGTTTTTT. This translates into CASSSPGRRTGELFF.

This clonotype was detected only a few times. This rearrangement joins TRBV3-1 to TRBJ2-7, with 10 bases aligning to TRBD2. CDR1 and CDR2 from the germline V gene are LGHDT and YNNKEL (reference sequence). V was clipped by 4 bases and J by 6 bases; unmatched bases: 15. The length of the CDR3 is 17 residues. CDR3 sequence: CASSLKPGEREGREQYF. As DNA, the CDR3 is TGTGCCAGCAGCCTGAAGCCTGGGGAGCGGGAGGGCCGCGAGCAGTACTTC.